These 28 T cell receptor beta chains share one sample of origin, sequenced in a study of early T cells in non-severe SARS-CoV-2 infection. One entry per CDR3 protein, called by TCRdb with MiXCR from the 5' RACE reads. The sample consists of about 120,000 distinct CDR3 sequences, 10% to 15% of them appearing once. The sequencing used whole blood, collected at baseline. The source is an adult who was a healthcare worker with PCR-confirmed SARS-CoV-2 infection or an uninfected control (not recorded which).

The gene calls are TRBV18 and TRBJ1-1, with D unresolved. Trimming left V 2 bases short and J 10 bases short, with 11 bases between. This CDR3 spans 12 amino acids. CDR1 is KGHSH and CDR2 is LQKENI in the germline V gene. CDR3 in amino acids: CASSPGRGRAFF. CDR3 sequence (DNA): TGTGCCAGCTCACCAGGTAGAGGGCGAGCTTTCTTT.

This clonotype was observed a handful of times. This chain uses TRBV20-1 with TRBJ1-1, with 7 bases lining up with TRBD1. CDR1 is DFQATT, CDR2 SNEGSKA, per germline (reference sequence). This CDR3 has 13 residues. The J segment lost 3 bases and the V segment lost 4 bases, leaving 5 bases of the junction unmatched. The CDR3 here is CSATRRGDTEAFF. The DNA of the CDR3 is TGCAGTGCTACCCGCAGGGGGGACACTGAAGCTTTCTTT.

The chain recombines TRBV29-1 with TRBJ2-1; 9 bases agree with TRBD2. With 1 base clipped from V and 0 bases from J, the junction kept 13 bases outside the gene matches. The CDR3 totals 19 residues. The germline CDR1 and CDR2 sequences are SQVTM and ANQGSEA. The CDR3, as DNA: TGCAGCGTTGAAGGAAGGGGTAGCGGGGGCCCTTTCTCCTACAATGAGCAGTTCTTC. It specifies CSVEGRGSGGPFSYNEQFF.

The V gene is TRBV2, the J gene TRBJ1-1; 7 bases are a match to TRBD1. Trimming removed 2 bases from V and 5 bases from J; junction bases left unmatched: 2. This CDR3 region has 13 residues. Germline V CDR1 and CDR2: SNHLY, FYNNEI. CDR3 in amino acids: CASSEQGGTEAFF. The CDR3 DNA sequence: TGTGCCAGCAGTGAACAGGGGGGAACTGAAGCTTTCTTT.

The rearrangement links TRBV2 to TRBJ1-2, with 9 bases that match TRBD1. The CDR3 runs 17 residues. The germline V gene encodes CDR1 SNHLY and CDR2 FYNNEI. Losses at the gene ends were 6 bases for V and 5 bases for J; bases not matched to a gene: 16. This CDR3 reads CASRGADRGVSRYGYTF. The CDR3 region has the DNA TGTGCCAGCAGAGGTGCGGACAGGGGCGTTTCGAGGTATGGCTACACCTTC.

The CDR3 spells CASSLADAGNTIYF. In DNA form, the CDR3 reads TGTGCCAGCAGTTTAGCGGACGCTGGAAACACCATATATTTT. The V gene is TRBV12-3 or TRBV12-4, the J gene TRBJ1-3, with unresolved D. This CDR3 contains 14 residues. Trimming stripped 0 bases from V and 2 bases from J, with 5 bases between.

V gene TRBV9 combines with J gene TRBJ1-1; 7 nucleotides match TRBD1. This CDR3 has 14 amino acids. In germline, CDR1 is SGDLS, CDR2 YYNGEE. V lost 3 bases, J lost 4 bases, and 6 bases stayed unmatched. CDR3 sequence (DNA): TGTGCCAGCAGCGGTCGGGACAGTTCCACTGAAGCTTTCTTT. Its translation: CASSGRDSSTEAFF.

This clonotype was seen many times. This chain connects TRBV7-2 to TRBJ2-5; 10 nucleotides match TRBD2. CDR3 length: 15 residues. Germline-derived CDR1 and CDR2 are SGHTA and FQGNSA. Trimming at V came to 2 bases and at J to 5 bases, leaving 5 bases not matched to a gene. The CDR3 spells CASSLSSGGWETQYF. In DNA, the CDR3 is TGTGCCAGCAGCTTATCTAGCGGGGGTTGGGAGACCCAGTACTTC. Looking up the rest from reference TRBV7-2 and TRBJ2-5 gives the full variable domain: GAGVSQSPSNKVTEKGKDVELRCDPISGHTALYWYRQSLGQGLEFLIYFQGNSAPDKSGLPSDRFSAERTGGSVSTLTIQRTQQEDSAVYLCASSLSSGGWETQYFGPGTRLLVL.

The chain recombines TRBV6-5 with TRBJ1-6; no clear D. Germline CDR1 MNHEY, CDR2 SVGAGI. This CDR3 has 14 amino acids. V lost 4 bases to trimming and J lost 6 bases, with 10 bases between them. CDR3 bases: TGTGCCAGCAGTTTGGGAGTCTTTAATTCACCCCTCCACTTT. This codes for CASSLGVFNSPLHF.

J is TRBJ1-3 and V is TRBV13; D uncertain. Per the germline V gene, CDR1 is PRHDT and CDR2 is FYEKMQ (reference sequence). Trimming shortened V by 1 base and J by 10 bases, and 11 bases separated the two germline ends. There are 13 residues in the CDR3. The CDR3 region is CASSLEARRTIYF. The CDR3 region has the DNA TGTGCCAGCAGCTTAGAGGCGAGGAGAACCATATATTTT.

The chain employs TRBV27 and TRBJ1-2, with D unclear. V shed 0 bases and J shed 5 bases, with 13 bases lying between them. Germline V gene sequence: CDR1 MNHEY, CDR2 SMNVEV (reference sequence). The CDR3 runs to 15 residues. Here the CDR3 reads CASSLSAGYYYGYTF. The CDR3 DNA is TGTGCCAGCAGTTTATCGGCCGGCTACTATTATGGCTACACCTTC.

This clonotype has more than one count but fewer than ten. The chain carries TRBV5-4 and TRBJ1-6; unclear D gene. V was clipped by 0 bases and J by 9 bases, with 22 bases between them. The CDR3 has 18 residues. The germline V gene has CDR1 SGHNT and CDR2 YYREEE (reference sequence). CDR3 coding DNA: TGTGCCAGCAGCTTGGTGAAGGGTGGAGTAGGGATCCCTTCACCCCTCCACTTT. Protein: CASSLVKGGVGIPSPLHF.

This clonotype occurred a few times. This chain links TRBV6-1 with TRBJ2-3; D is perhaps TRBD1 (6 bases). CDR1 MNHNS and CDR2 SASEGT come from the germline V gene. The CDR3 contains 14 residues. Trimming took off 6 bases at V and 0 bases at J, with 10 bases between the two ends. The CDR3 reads CASRDSPSTDTQYF. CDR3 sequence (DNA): TGTGCCAGCAGGGACAGCCCTAGCACAGATACGCAGTATTTT.

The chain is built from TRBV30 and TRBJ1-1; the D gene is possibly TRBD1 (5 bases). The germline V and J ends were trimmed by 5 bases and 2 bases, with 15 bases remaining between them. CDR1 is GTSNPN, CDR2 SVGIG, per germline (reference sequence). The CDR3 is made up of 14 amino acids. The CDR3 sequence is CAWAYRSPNTEAFF. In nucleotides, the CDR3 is TGTGCCTGGGCCTACAGGTCCCCAAACACTGAAGCTTTCTTT.

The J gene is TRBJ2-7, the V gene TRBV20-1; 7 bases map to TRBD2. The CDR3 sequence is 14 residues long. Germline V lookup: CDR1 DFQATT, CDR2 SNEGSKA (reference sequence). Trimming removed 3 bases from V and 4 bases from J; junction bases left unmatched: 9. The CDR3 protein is CSASVAGASYEQYF. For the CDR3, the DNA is TGCAGTGCTAGTGTCGCGGGAGCCTCTTACGAGCAGTACTTC.

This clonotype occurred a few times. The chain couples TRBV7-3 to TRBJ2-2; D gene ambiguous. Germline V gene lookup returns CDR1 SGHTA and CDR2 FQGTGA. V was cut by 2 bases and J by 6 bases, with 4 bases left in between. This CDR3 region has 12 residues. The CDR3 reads CASSLSPGELFF. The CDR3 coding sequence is TGTGCCAGCAGCTTATCCCCCGGGGAGCTGTTTTTT.

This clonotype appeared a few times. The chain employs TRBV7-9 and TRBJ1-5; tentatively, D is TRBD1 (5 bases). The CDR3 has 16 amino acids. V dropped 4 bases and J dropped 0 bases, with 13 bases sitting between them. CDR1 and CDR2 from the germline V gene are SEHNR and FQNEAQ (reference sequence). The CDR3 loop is CASSSKGPLSNQPQHF. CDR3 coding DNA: TGTGCCAGCAGCTCCAAGGGACCGCTTAGCAATCAGCCCCAGCATTTT.

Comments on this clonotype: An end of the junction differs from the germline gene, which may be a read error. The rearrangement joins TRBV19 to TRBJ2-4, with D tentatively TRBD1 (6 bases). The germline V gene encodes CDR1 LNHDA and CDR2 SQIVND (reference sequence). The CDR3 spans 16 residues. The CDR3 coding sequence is TGTGCCAGTAGTGGCTCGGACAGATTAGCCAGAAACATTCAGTACTTC. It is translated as CASSGSDRLARNIQYF.

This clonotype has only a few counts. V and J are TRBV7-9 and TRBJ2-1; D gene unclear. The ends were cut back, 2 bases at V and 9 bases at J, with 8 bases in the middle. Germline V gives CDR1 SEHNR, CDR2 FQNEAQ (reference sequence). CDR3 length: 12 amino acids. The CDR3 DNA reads TGTGCCAGCAGCTTACTCAGTCGTGAGCAGTTCTTC. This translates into CASSLLSREQFF.

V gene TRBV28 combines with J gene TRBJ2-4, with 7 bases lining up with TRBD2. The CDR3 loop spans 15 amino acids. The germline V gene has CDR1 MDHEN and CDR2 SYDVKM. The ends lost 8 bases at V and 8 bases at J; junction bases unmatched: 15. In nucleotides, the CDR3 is TGTGCCAGCCTAGAGCGGGATGGAAAACGGGACATTCAGTACTTC. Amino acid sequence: CASLERDGKRDIQYF. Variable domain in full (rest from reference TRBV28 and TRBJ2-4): DVKVTQSSRYLVKRTGEKVFLECVQDMDHENMFWYRQDPGLGLRLIYFSYDVKMKEKGDIPEGYSVSREKKERFSLILESASTNQTSMYLCASLERDGKRDIQYFGAGTRLSVL.

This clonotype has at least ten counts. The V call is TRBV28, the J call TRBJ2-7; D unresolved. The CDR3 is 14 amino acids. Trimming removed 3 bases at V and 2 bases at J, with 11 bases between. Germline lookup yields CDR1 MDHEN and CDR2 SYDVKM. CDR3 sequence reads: CASSLTYPTYEQYF. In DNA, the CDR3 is TGTGCCAGCAGTTTGACTTATCCTACCTACGAGCAGTACTTC.

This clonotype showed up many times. The CDR3 nucleotides read TGCGCCAGCAGGGACGGGACTAGCGGTCAGACCGGGGAGCTGTTTTTT. This translates into CASRDGTSGQTGELFF. This chain joins TRBV5-1 and TRBJ2-2, with 11 positions matching TRBD2. Germline V gives CDR1 SGHRS, CDR2 YFSETQ. This CDR3 has 16 amino acids. V was pared by 5 bases and J by 5 bases, with 8 bases of the junction left unmatched.

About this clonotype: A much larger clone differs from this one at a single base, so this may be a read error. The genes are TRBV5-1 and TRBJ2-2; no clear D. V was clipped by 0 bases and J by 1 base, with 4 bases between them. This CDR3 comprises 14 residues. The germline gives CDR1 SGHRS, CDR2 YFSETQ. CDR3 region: CASSLAGNTGELFF. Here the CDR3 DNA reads TGCGCCAGCAGCTTGGCAGGGAACACCGGGGAGCTGTTTTTT.

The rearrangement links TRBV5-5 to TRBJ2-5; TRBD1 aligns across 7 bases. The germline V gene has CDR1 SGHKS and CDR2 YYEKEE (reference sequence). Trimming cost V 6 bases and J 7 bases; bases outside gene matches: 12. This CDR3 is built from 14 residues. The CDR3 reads CASNPSRTGGTQYF. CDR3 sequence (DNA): TGTGCCAGCAACCCCTCGAGGACAGGTGGGACCCAGTACTTC.

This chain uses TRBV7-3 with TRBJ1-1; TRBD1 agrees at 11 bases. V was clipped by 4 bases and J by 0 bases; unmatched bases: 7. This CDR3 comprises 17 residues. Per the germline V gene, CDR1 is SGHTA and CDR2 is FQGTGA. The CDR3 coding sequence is TGTGCCAGCAGCTCCTCGGACAGGGGGCTCATGAACACTGAAGCTTTCTTT. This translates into CASSSSDRGLMNTEAFF. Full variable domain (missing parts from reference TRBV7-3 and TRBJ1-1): GAGVSQTPSNKVTEKGKYVELRCDPISGHTALYWYRQSLGQGPEFLIYFQGTGAADDSGLPNDRFFAVRPEGSVSTLKIQRTERGDSAVYLCASSSSDRGLMNTEAFFGQGTRLTVV.

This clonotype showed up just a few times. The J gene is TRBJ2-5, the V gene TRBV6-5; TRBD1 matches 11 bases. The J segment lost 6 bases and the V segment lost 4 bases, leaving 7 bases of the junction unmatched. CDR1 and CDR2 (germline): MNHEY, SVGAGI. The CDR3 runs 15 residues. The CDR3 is CASSSGQGGRKTQYF. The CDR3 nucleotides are TGTGCCAGCAGTTCGGGACAGGGGGGAAGAAAGACCCAGTACTTC.

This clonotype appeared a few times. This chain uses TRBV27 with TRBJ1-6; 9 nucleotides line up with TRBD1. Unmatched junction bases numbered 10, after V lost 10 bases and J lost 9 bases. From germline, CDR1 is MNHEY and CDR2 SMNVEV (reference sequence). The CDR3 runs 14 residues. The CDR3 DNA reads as TGTGCCACACAAGTCACAGGGGGCTCTTCACCCCTCCACTTT. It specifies CATQVTGGSSPLHF.

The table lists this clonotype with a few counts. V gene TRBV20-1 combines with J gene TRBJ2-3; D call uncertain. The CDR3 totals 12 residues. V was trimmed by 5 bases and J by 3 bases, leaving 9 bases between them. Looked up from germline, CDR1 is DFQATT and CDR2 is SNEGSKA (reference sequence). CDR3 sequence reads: CSAAQPTDTQYF. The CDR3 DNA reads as TGCAGTGCTGCCCAACCGACAGATACGCAGTATTTT.